This T cell receptor (beta chain) is from a study of OX40 agonist ivuxolimab in advanced cancers. Whole-study context: A diagnosis of hepatocellular carcinoma, melanoma, renal cell or head and neck cancer was present in dose-escalation patients. A male proportion of just over 80% was recorded, with mean age approximately 56 years and range roughly 23 to 90.

In this sample, this clone turned up a few times. The antigen is not known. Assay: immunoSEQ multiplex PCR; the TCRdb copy retains only in-frame clones and omits some. The profile shows 44,000 or so clones, about 90% of them singletons. The germline V and J ends were trimmed by 6 bases and 4 bases, with 6 bases remaining between them. The length of the CDR3 is 10 residues. Germline V CDR1 and CDR2: DFQATT, SNEGSKA (reference sequence). General study results and limits: Blood T cells, both CD4+ and CD8+, expanded clonally by week 6 at 0.1 to 3.0 mg/kg. Some patients who did not respond also had low normalized T-cell clonal expansion.

The rearrangement links TRBV20-1 to TRBJ2-5; D unresolved. This clonotype was sampled from an adult with an advanced solid tumor such as melanoma, head and neck, liver or kidney cancer. Sequences were derived from CD4+ or CD8+ T cells sorted from blood, sampled in a trial of the OX40 agonist ivuxolimab. The CDR3 spells CSAKGETQYF. CDR3 DNA: TGCAGTGCCAAGGGAGAGACCCAGTACTTC.